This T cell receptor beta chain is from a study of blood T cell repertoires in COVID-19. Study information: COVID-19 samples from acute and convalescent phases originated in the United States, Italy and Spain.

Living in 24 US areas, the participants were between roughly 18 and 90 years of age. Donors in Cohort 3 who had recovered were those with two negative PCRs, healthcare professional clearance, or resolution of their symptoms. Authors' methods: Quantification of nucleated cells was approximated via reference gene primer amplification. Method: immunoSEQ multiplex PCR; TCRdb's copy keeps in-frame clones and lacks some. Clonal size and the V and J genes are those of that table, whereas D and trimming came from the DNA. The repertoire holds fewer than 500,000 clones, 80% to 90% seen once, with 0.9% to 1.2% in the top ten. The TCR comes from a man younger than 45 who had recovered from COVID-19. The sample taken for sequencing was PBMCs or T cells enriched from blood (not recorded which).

The CDR3: CASSLLTGSNEKLFF. The CDR3 DNA is TGTGCCAGCAGTTTGTTAACAGGCAGTAATGAAAAACTGTTTTTT. The rearrangement links TRBV28 to TRBJ1-4, with D tentatively TRBD1 (5 bases). The CDR3 extends over 15 amino acids. V lost 3 bases, J lost 4 bases, and 12 bases lay in between. Germline V CDR1 and CDR2: MDHEN, SYDVKM.